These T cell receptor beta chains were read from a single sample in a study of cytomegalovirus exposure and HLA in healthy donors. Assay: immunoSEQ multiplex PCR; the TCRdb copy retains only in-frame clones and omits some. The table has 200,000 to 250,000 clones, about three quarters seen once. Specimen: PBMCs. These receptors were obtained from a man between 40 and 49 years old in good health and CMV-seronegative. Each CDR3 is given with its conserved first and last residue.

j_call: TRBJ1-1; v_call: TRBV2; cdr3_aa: CASSPGQAMNTEAFF
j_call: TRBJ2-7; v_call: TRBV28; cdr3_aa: CASSTASGTGGLYEQYF
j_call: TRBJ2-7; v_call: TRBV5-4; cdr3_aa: CASSFRLLGLAGKYEQYF
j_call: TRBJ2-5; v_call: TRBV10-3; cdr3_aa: CAISESNVGAATQYF
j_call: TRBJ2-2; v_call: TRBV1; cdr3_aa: CTSSQDRLAGAGELFF
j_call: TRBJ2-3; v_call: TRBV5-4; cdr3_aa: CASREGTSGGTDTQYF
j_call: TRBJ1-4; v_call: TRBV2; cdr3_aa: CASNPRDGEKLFF
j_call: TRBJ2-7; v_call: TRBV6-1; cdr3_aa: CASVGAAWTYEQYF
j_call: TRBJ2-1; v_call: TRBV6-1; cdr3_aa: CASSGASGRASSYNEQFF
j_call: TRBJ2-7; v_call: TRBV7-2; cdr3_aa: CASSLGAWEQYF
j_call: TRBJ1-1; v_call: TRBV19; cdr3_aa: CASRTVSVGQGVLNTEAFF
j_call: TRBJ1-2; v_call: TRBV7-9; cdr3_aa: CASSSDSPYGYTF
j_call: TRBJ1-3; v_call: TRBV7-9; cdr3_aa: CASGFWTGAEENTIYF
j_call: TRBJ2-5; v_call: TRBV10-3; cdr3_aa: CAISSGGQETQYF
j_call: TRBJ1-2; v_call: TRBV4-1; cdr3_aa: CASSQSGGGYGYTF
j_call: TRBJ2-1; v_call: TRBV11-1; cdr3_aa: CASSLGQTSYNEQFF
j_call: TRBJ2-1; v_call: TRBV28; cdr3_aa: CASSLGDRGRGSRKFF
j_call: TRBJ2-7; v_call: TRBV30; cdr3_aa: CAWSGLAGVAYEQYF
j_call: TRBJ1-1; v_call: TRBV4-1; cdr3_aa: CASSQDGQPNTEAFF
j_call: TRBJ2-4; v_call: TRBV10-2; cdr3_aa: CASRAPGAGVENIQYF
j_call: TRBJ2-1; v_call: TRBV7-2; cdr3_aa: CASSLTGGIDNEQFF
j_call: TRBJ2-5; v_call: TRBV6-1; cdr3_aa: CASSEPRTVVTQYF
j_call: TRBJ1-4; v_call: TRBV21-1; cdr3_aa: CASSKGGPHRRGEKLFF
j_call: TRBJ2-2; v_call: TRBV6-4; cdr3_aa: CASSLQGRNTGELFF
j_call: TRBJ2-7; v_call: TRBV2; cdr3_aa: CASSDGQSYEQYF
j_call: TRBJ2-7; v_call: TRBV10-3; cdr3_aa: CAISAVSRGNEQYF
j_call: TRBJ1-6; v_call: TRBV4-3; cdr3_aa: CASSQDGAGLGSPLHF
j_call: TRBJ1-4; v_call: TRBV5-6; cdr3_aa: CASSSTGGYEKLFF
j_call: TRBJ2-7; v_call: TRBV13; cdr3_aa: CASSSPSEGGRPSYEQYF
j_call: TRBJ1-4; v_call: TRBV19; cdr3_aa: CASIDRTGGLNEKLFF
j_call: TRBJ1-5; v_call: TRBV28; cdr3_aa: CASSLARQPQHF
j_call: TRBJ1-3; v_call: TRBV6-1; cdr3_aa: CASRRLSSGNTIYF
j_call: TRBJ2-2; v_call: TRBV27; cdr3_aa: CASSPIGLAGAGELFF
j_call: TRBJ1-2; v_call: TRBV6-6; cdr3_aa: CASSLDRVGYTF
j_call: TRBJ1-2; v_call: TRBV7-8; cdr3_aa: CASSSGTINYGYTF
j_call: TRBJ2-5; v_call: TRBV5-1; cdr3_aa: CASSSPGQGSETQYF
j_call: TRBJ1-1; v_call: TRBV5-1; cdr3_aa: CASRGDTEAFF
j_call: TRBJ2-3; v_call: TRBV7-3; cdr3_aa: CASSPDGLAGVPDTQYF
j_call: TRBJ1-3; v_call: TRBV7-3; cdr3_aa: CASSLTGSGNTIYF
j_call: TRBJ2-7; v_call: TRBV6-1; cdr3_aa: CASSPRRGSSYEQYF
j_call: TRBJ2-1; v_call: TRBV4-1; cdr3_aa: CASSPLQRGTNEQFF
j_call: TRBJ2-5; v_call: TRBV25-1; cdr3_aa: CASSELWSRETQYF